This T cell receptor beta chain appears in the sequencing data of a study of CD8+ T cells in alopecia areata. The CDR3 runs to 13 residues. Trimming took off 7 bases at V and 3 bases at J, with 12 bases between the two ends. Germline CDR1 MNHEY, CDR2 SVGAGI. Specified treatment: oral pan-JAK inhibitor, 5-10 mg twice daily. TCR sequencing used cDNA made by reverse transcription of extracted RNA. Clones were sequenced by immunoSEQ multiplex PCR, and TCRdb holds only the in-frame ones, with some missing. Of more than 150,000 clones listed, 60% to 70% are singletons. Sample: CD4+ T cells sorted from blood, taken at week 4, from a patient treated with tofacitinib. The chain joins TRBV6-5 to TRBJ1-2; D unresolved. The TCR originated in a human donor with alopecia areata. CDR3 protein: CASTLVGYYGYTF. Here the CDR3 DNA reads TGTGCCAGCACCCTCGTGGGGTACTATGGCTACACCTTC.